The 10 T cell receptor beta chains reported below all come from one sample, sequenced in a study of cytomegalovirus exposure and HLA in healthy donors (dated by TCRdb to the late 2010s). Libraries were constructed by the immunoSEQ multiplex PCR assay. The multiplex PCR relied on a mix of 60 forward primers for TCR Vbeta segments and 13 reverse primers for TCR Jbeta segments. TCRdb's version of the immuneACCESS table is confined to in-frame rearrangements and falls short of the full clone set. An unresolved V gene accounts for under half of the shortfall where checked; the remainder is of unknown origin. The sample table contains around 150,000 clones; only one count was recorded for 76% of them. Of the sample, 2.5% to 3.5% falls within the top ten clones. The sequenced material came from PBMCs. The receptors derive from a male donor in good health and CMV-seronegative.

V gene TRBV18 combines with J gene TRBJ1-4; D perhaps matches TRBD1 (6 bases). Germline V gene sequence: CDR1 KGHSH, CDR2 LQKENI. The V and J ends lost 5 bases and 1 base respectively, with 11 bases between them. This CDR3 spans 15 amino acids. The DNA of the CDR3 is TGTGCCAGCTCAGTCTCCAGGGGAACTAATGAAAAACTGTTTTTT. Protein: CASSVSRGTNEKLFF.

This clone occurred a few times. This chain links TRBV6-4 with TRBJ2-3; 8 positions agree with TRBD1. J lost 2 bases, V lost 0 bases, and 1 base had no gene match. The CDR3 runs to 15 residues. CDR1 MRHNA and CDR2 SNTAGT come from the germline V gene. For the CDR3, the DNA is TGTGCCAGCAGTGACTCGACAGGGGCCACAGATACGCAGTATTTT. The encoded protein is CASSDSTGATDTQYF.

V is TRBV4-2 and J is TRBJ2-1, with 10 bases lining up with TRBD2. V lost 1 base, J lost 9 bases, and 9 bases stayed unmatched. There are 16 residues in the CDR3. In germline, CDR1 is LGHNA, CDR2 YNFKEQ. The DNA for the CDR3 is TGTGCCAGCAGCCAAGTACGGCTAGCGGGGGTAGGTGAGCAGTTCTTC. Its protein is CASSQVRLAGVGEQFF.

The J gene is TRBJ1-6, the V gene TRBV28, with D possibly matching TRBD1 (5 bases). Germline V gene sequence: CDR1 MDHEN, CDR2 SYDVKM. This CDR3 has 14 residues. V was pared by 5 bases and J by 7 bases, with 12 bases between. CDR3 DNA sequence: TGTGCCAGCAGTCCGCCAGGGAAAAATTCACCCCTCCACTTT. Amino acid sequence: CASSPPGKNSPLHF.

This clone was observed once. This chain uses TRBV5-1 with TRBJ2-7; 14 bases fit TRBD2. CDR1 is SGHRS and CDR2 is YFSETQ in the germline V gene. With 4 bases clipped from V and 4 bases from J, the junction kept 13 bases outside the gene matches. The CDR3 is 18 amino acids. Here the CDR3 reads CASSRTSGGSRQVYEQYF. CDR3 DNA sequence: TGCGCCAGCAGCCGGACTAGCGGGGGGTCGAGACAAGTTTACGAGCAGTACTTC.

V gene TRBV4-3 combines with J gene TRBJ2-3; D uncertain. Deletions cut 0 bases from V and 1 base from J, with 14 bases between. The germline CDR1 and CDR2 sequences are LGHNA and YSLEER. This CDR3 is built from 17 residues. Written as DNA, the CDR3 is TGCGCCAGCAGCCAAGAATCTCACCAGTCTGGCACAGATACGCAGTATTTT. Amino acid sequence: CASSQESHQSGTDTQYF.

The genes are TRBV6-5 and TRBJ2-7; 11 positions match TRBD1. Germline V lookup: CDR1 MNHEY, CDR2 SVGAGI. The length of the CDR3 is 15 residues. V lost 2 bases, J lost 3 bases, and 3 bases stayed unmatched. Here the CDR3 DNA reads TGTGCCAGCAGTTACACCGGGACAGGGGGCTACGAGCAGTACTTC. This encodes CASSYTGTGGYEQYF.

This clone came up once. The gene calls are TRBV6-1 and TRBJ2-6, with 8 bases lining up with TRBD2. Looked up from germline, CDR1 is MNHNS and CDR2 is SASEGT. The CDR3 is 19 amino acids. Trimming at V came to 4 bases and at J to 3 bases, leaving 14 bases not matched to a gene. CDR3 region: CASSGPRGGRFGGANVLTF. The CDR3 nucleotides are TGTGCCAGCAGTGGACCCCGGGGGGGCAGGTTCGGTGGGGCCAACGTCCTGACTTTC.

The rearrangement joins TRBV28 to TRBJ1-1; 8 nucleotides match TRBD1. There are 18 residues in the CDR3. CDR1 and CDR2 from the germline V gene are MDHEN and SYDVKM. V shed 1 base and J 1 base; nucleotides not matched to a gene: 11. The CDR3 loop reads CASSLFRGRFSSNTEAFF. The CDR3 nucleotides are TGTGCCAGCAGTTTATTCAGGGGGCGGTTTTCTTCGAACACTGAAGCTTTCTTT.

The V gene is TRBV5-1, the J gene TRBJ2-5; a possible D gene is TRBD2 (5 bases). The CDR3 spans 15 residues. Deletions cut 0 bases from V and 4 bases from J, with 13 bases between. The germline CDR1 and CDR2 sequences are SGHRS and YFSETQ. For the CDR3, the DNA is TGCGCCAGCAGCTTGGGTTCTTACGGAGGAGAGACCCAGTACTTC. Residues: CASSLGSYGGETQYF.